This T cell receptor (beta chain) was recovered during a study of memory CD4+ T cells and cytomegalovirus serostatus. Overall study: This sample comes from healthy Belgian adults, about nine CMV seropositive, under 25 seronegative.

The ends lost 3 bases at V and 0 bases at J; junction bases unmatched: 6. Germline-derived CDR1 and CDR2 are MGHDK and SYGVNS. The CDR3 is made up of 16 amino acids. The data were produced by immunoSEQ multiplex PCR, yet TCRdb's version contains in-frame clones alone and is incomplete. Among about 82,000 clones, 75% to 90% were seen once, and the ten largest hold roughly 0.8%. The sort gate was single viable CD3+CD4+CD8-CD45RO+ cells for memory CD4+ T cells. Input material: memory CD4+ T cells from blood. This sequence originates from an adult in good health and CMV-seronegative. The chain has TRBV25-1 and TRBJ1-2; 8 bases line up with TRBD1. CDR3 DNA: TGTGCCAGCAGTGAGGGCAGGGGGCGATCTAACTATGGCTACACCTTC. It is translated as CASSEGRGRSNYGYTF.